This T cell receptor beta chain was recorded in a study of blood T cell repertoires in COVID-19. Background on the study: Whether acute or convalescent, the COVID-19 samples came from the United States, Italy and Spain. Sources were T cells, B-cell-depleted T cells, or PBMCs; the material itself was cDNA or gDNA.

Authors' methods: The assay estimated nucleated cells by amplifying reference gene primers. Using immunoSEQ multiplex PCR, the repertoire was profiled, and TCRdb retains in-frame clones only, with some absent. From that table come the V and J calls and clone size; the DNA was used to work out D and trimming. This table has roughly 300,000 clones, roughly 89% appearing once. Enrollment of patients from Seattle took place during active infection, with longitudinal follow-up. Germline lookup yields CDR1 SNHLY and CDR2 FYNNEI. This CDR3 has 13 residues. Trimming took off 3 bases at V and 1 base at J, with 6 bases between the two ends.

The origin of this receptor is a woman in her 30s with COVID-19, enrolled during active disease. Sequenced material: peripheral blood. The chain joins TRBV2 to TRBJ2-5; no definite D call. The CDR3, as DNA: TGTGCCAGCAGTGAGGAGATCCAAGAGACCCAGTACTTC. It encodes CASSEEIQETQYF.